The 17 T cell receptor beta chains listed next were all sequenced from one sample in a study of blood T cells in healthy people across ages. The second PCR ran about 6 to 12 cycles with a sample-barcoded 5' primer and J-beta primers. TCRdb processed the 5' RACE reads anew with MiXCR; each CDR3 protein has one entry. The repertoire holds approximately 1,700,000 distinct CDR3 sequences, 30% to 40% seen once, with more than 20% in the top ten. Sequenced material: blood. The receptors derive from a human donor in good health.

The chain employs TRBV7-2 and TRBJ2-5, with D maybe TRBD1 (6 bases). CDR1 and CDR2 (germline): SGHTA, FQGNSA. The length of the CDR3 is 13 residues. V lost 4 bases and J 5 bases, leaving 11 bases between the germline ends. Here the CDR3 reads CASSSTGTETQYF. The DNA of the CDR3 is TGTGCCAGCAGCTCTACAGGGACGGAGACCCAGTACTTC.

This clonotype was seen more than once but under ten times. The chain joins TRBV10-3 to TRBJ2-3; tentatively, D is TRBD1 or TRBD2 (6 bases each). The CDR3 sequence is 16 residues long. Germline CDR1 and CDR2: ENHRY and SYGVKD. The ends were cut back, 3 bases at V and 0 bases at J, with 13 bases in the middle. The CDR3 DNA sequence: TGTGCCATCAGTGACGCTCCGGGGGCTAGCACAGATACGCAGTATTTT. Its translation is CAISDAPGASTDTQYF.

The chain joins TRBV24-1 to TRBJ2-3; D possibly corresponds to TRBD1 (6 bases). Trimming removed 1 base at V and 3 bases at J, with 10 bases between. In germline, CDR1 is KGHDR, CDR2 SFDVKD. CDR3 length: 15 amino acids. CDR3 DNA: TGTGCCACCAGTGATTTTAGGCAGGGGACAGATACGCAGTATTTT. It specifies CATSDFRQGTDTQYF.

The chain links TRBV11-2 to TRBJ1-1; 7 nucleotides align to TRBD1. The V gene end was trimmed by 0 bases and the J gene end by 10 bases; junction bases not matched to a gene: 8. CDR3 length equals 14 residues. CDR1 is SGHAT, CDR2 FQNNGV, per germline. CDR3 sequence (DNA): TGTGCCAGCAGCTTAGATCAGGGGGATGCCACAGCTTTCTTT. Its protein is CASSLDQGDATAFF. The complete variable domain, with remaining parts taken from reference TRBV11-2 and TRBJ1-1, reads EAGVAQSPRYKIIEKRQSVAFWCNPISGHATLYWYQQILGQGPKLLIQFQNNGVVDDSQLPKDRFSAERLKGVDSTLKIQPAKLEDSAVYLCASSLDQGDATAFFGQGTRLTVV.

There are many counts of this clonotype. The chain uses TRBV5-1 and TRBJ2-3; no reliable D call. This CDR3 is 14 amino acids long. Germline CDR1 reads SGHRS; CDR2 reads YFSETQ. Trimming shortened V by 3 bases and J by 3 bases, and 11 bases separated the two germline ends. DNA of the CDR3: TGCGCCAGCAGCTCCGCGGATCTAACAGATACGCAGTATTTT. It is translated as CASSSADLTDTQYF.

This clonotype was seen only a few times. CDR3 protein: CASSGGLYYGYTF. Here the CDR3 DNA reads TGTGCCAGCAGCGGGGGCCTTTACTATGGCTACACCTTC. This chain uses TRBV9 with TRBJ1-2; D is perhaps TRBD1 (5 bases). This CDR3 has 13 amino acids. The germline V gene has CDR1 SGDLS and CDR2 YYNGEE. V lost 3 bases and J lost 3, with 9 bases in between.

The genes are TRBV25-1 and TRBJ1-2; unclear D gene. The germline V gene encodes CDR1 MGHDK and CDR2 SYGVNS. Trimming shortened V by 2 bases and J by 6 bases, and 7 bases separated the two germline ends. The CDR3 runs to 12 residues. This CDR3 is CASSELRNGYTF. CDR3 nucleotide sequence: TGTGCCAGCAGTGAACTTAGGAATGGCTACACCTTC.

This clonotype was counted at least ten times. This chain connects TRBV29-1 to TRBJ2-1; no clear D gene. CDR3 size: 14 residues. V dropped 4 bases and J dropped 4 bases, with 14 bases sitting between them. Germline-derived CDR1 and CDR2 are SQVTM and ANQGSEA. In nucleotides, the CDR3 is TGCAGCGTTGGGATAAAGCCGGATTACAATGAGCAGTTCTTC. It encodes CSVGIKPDYNEQFF.

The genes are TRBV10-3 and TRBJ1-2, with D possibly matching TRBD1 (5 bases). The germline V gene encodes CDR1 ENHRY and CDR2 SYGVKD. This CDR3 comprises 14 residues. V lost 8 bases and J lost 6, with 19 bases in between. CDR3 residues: CAIGVWDLEHGYTF. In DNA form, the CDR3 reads TGTGCCATCGGAGTTTGGGACCTAGAGCATGGCTACACCTTC.

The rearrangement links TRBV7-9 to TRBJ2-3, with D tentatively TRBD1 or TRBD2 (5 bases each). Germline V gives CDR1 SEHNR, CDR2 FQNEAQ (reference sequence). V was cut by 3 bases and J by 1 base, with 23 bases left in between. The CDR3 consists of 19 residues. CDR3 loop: CASSFKHRGLLYGTDTQYF. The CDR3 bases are TGTGCCAGCAGCTTTAAACACCGGGGCCTCCTTTATGGCACAGATACGCAGTATTTT.

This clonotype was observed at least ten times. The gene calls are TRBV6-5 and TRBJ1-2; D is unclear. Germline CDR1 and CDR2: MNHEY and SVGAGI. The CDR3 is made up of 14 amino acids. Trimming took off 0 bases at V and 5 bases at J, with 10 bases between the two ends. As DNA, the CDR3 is TGTGCCAGCAGTTACTCGGGGTTAACGTATGGCTACACCTTC. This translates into CASSYSGLTYGYTF.

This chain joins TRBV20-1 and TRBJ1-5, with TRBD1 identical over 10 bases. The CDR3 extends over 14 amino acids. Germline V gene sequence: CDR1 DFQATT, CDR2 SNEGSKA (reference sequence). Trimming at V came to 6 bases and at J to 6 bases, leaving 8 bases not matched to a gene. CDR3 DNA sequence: TGCAGTGCCAAGACAGGGGGCTCAGGTCAGCCCCAGCATTTT. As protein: CSAKTGGSGQPQHF.

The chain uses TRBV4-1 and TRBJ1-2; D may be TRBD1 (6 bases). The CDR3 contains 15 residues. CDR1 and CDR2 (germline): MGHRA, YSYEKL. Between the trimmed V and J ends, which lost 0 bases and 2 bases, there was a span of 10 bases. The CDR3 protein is CASSQEPTGNYGYTF. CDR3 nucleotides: TGCGCCAGCAGCCAAGAACCGACAGGAAACTATGGCTACACCTTC.

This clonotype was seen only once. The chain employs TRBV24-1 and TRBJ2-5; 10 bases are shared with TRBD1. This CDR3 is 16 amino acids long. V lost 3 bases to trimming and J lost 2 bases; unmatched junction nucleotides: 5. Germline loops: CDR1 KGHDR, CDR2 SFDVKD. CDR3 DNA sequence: TGTGCCACCAGTGATCCGGGACAGGGGATACAAGAGACCCAGTACTTC. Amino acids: CATSDPGQGIQETQYF.

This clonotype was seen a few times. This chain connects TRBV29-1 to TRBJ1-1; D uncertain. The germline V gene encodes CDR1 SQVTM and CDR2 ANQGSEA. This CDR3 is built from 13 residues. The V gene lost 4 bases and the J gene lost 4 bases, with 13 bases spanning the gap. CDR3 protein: CSVVNADSTEAFF. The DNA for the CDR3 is TGCAGCGTTGTGAACGCGGATTCCACTGAAGCTTTCTTT.

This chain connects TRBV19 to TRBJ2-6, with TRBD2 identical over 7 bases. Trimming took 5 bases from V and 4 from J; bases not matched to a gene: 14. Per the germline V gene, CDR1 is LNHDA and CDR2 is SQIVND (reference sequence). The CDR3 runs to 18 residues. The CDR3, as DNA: TGTGCCAGTAGTCCTATCTTGGGAGGGGAGTTCGGGGCCAACGTCCTGACTTTC. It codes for CASSPILGGEFGANVLTF.

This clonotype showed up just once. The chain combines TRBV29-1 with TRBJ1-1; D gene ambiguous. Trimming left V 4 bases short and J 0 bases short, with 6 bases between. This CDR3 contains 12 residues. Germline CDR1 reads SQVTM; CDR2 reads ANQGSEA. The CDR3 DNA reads TGCAGCGTTGTGACAATGAACACTGAAGCTTTCTTT. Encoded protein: CSVVTMNTEAFF.